Sequencing of this T cell receptor (beta chain) was carried out in a study of T cell responses to AZD1222 COVID-19 vaccine. There are 17 residues in the CDR3. CDR1 and CDR2 (germline): LGHDT, YNNKEL (reference sequence). Deletions cut 4 bases from V and 3 bases from J, with 20 bases between. Study-wide results and limits: Dominant CD4 TCR responses targeted spike regions 160-218 and 743-854. The donors showed a predominance of white British ancestry and of females, with possible underestimation of clonal diversity. Reportedly, close to half of spike-specific TCRs are directed against unmutated variant regions.

Clones were read by immunoSEQ multiplex PCR, and TCRdb kept only the in-frame ones, dropping some. Here the sample spans around 67,000 clones, less than 90% being singletons. On this clone itself: No antigen is known for it.

The clonotype comes from an adult in good health. The source material was peripheral blood, sampled on day 0 of AZD1222 vaccination. The gene calls are TRBV3-1 (or the pseudogene TRBV3-2) and TRBJ2-3; D is possibly TRBD2 (7 bases). The CDR3 reads CASSPHEIRGGTDTQYF. The CDR3 DNA reads as TGTGCCAGCAGCCCACATGAAATAAGGGGGGGGACAGATACGCAGTATTTT.